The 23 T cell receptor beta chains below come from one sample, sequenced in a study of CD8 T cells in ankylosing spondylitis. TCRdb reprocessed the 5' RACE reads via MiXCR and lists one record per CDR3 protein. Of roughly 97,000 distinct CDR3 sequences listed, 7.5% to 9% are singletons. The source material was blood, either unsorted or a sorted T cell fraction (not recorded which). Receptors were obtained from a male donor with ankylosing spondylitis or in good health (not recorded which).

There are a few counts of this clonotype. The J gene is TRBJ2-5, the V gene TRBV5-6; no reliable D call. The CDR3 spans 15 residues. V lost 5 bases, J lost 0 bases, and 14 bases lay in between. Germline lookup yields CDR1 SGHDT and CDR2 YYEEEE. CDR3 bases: TGTGCCAGCAGGGGCGAGCAGACATACCAAGAGACCCAGTACTTC. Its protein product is CASRGEQTYQETQYF.

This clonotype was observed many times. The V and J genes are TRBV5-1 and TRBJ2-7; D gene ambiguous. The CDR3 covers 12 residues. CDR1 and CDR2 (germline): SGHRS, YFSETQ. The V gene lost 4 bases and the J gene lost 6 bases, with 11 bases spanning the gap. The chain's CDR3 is CASSPPGPEQYF. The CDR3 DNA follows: TGCGCCAGCAGCCCACCGGGCCCCGAGCAGTACTTC.

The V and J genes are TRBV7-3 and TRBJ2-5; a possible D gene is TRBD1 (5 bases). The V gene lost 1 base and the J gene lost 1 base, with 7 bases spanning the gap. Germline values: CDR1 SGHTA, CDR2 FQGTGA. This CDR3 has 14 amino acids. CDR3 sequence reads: CASSLKGAQETQYF. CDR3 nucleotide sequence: TGTGCCAGCAGCTTAAAAGGGGCCCAAGAGACCCAGTACTTC.

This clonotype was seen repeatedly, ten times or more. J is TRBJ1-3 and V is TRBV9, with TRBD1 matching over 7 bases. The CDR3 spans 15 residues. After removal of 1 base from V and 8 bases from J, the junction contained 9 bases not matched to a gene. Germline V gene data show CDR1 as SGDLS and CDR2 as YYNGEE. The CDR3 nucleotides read TGTGCCAGCAGCGTATCGCAGGGGGTTAGCGACACCATATATTTT. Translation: CASSVSQGVSDTIYF.

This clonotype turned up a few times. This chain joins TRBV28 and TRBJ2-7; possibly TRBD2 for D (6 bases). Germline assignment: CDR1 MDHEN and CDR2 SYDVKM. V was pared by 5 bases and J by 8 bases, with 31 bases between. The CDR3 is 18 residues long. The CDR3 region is CASSRPGIGSGTVGKQYF. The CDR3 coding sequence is TGTGCCAGCAGTCGCCCAGGGATTGGAAGTGGGACTGTCGGTAAGCAGTACTTC.

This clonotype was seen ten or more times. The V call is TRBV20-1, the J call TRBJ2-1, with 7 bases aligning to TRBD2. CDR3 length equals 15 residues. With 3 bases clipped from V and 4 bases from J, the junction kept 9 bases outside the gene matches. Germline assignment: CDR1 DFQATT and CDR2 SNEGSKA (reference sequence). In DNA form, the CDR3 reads TGCAGTGCTAGCGATGCGGTAGCGGGTTACAATGAGCAGTTCTTC. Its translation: CSASDAVAGYNEQFF.

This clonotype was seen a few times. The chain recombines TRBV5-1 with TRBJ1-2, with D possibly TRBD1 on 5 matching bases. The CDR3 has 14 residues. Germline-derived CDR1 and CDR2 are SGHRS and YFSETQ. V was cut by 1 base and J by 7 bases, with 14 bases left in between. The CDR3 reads CASSLSGIDRGYTF. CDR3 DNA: TGCGCCAGCAGCTTGTCAGGGATTGATCGTGGCTACACCTTC.

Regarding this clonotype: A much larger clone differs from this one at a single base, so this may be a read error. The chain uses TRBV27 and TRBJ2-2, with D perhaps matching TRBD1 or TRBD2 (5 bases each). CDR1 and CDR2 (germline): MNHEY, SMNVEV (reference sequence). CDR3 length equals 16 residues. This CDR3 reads CPSTPGTSANTGELFF. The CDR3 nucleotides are TGTCCCAGCACTCCCGGGACCAGCGCGAACACCGGGGAGCTGTTTTTT.

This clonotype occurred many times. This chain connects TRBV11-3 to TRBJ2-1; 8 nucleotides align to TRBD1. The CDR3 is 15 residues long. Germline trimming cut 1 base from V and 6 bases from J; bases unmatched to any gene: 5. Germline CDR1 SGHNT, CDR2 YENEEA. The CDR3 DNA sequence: TGTGCCAGCAGCTTAGGGACAGGGATGCTCAATGAGCAGTTCTTC. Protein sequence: CASSLGTGMLNEQFF.

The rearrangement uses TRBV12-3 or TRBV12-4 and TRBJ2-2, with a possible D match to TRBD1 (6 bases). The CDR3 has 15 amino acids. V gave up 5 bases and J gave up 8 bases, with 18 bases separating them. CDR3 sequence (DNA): TGTGCCAGCAGTCCCCGGGACCAGGGGTCAGGGGAGCTGTTTTTT. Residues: CASSPRDQGSGELFF.

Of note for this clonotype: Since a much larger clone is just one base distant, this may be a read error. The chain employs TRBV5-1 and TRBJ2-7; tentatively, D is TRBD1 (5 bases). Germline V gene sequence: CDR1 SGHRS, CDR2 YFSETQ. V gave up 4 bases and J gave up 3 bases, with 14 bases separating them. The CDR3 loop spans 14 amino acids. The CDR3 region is CASSEDKENYEQYF. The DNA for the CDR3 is TGCGCCAGCAGCGAGGACAAAGAGAACTACGAGCAGTACTTC.

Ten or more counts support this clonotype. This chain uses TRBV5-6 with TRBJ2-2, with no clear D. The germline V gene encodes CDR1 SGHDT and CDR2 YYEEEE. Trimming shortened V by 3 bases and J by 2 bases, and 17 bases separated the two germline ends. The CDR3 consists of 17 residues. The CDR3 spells CASSSLHGPSNTGELFF. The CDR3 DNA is TGTGCCAGCAGCTCTCTCCATGGTCCGTCCAACACCGGGGAGCTGTTTTTT.

CDR3 bases: TGTGCCAGTAGTATGATCGGACAGGGAGTGAACACTGAAGCTTTCTTT. Its translation is CASSMIGQGVNTEAFF. The rearrangement joins TRBV19 to TRBJ1-1; 8 nucleotides match TRBD1. The length of the CDR3 is 16 residues. V shed 3 bases and J 0 bases; nucleotides not matched to a gene: 6. Germline values: CDR1 LNHDA, CDR2 SQIVND (reference sequence).

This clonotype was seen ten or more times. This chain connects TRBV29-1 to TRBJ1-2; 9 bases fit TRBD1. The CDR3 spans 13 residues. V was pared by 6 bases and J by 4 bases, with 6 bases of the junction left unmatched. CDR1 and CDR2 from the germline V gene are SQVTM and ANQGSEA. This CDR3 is CSVRTGDFYGYTF. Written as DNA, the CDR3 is TGCAGCGTGCGGACAGGGGATTTCTATGGCTACACCTTC.

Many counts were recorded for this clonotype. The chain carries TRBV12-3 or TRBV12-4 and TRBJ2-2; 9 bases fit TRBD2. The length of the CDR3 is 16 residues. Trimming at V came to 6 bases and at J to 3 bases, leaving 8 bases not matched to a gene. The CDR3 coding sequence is TGTGCCAGCAGCTCCACTAGCGGGCCCGACACCGGGGAGCTGTTTTTT. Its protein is CASSSTSGPDTGELFF.

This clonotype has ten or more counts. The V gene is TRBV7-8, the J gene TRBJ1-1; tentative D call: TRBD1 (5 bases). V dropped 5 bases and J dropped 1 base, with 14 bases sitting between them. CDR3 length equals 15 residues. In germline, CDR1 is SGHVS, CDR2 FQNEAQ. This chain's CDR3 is CASSLPLGGNTEAFF. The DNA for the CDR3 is TGTGCCAGCAGCCTTCCGTTGGGGGGGAACACTGAAGCTTTCTTT.

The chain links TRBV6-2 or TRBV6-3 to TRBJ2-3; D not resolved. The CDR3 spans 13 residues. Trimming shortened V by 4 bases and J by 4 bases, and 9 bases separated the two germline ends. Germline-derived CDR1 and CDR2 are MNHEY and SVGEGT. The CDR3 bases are TGTGCCAGCAGTTCGGCTAGAGCAGATACGCAGTATTTT. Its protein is CASSSARADTQYF.

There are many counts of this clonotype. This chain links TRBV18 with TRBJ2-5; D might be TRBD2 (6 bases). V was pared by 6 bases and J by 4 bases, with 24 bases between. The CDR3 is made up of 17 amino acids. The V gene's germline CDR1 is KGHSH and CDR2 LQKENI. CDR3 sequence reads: CASSLRPAQGGGETQYF. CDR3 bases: TGTGCCAGCTCCCTTAGGCCAGCGCAGGGAGGAGGAGAGACCCAGTACTTC.

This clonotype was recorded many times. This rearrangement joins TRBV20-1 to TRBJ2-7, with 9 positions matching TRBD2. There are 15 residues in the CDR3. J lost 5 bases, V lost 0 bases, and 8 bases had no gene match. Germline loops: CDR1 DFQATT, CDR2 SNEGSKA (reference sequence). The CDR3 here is CSARDLSGSGNEQYF. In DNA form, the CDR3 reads TGCAGTGCTAGAGATCTTAGCGGGAGCGGCAACGAGCAGTACTTC.

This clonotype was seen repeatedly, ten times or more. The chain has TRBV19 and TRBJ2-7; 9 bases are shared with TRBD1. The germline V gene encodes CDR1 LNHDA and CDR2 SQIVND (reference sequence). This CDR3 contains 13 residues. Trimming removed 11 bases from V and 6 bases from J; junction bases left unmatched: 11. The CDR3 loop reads CAVPRDRVSEQYF. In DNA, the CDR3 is TGTGCCGTACCAAGGGACAGGGTGAGCGAGCAGTACTTC.

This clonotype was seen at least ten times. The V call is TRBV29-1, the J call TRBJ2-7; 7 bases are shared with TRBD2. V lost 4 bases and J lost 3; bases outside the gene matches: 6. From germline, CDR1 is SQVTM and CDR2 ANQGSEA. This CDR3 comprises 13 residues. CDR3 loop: CSVVRGGNYEQYF. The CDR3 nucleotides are TGCAGCGTTGTTCGCGGGGGAAACTACGAGCAGTACTTC.

The CDR3 sequence: CASSLPTVNTEAFF. The CDR3, as DNA: TGTGCCAGCTCACTGCCGACGGTGAACACTGAAGCTTTCTTT. The rearrangement joins TRBV18 to TRBJ1-1; unclear D gene. Germline CDR1 is KGHSH and CDR2 is LQKENI. The CDR3 contains 14 residues. V lost 4 bases, J lost 0 bases, and 9 bases lay in between.

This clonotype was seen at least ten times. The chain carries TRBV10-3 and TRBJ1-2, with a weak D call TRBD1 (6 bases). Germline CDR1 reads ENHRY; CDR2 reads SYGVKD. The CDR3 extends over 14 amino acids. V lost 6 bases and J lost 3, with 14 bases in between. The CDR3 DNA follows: TGTGCCATCAGGTTACAGGGACGGGACTATGGCTACACCTTC. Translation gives CAIRLQGRDYGYTF.